Presented here are 8 T cell receptor beta chains from one specimen sequenced in a study of shared clonotypes between healthy human individuals. Measured with immunoSEQ multiplex PCR; TCRdb has only the in-frame clones, and not every one. The table includes around 610,000 clones, about 96% detected once. Only CD45RO-negative cells positively selected for CCR7 counted as naive CD8 cells, so terminally differentiated effector memory CD45RA+ cells were excluded. Sequenced input: naive CD8+ T cells sorted from blood. These TCRs come from a woman aged 30 to 39 in good health.

The genes are TRBV28 and TRBJ2-5; 10 nucleotides align to TRBD2. The trim removed 6 bases at V and 3 bases at J, leaving 4 bases unmatched. CDR3 length: 14 residues. Looked up from germline, CDR1 is MDHEN and CDR2 is SYDVKM. For the CDR3, the DNA is TGTGCCAGCAGCCCAACTAGCGGGGAAGAGACCCAGTACTTC. Protein sequence: CASSPTSGEETQYF.

The V gene is TRBV13, the J gene TRBJ2-1, with TRBD2 identical over 7 bases. The germline V gene has CDR1 PRHDT and CDR2 FYEKMQ (reference sequence). V dropped 11 bases and J dropped 0; count of bases not matched to a gene: 4. The CDR3 loop spans 13 amino acids. The DNA of the CDR3 is TGTGCCTCCGGGGGGAGCTCCTACAATGAGCAGTTCTTC. Its translation: CASGGSSYNEQFF.

The chain carries TRBV19 and TRBJ1-2; D call uncertain. V dropped 3 bases and J dropped 6 bases, with 5 bases sitting between them. There are 11 residues in the CDR3. In germline, CDR1 is LNHDA, CDR2 SQIVND (reference sequence). In DNA, the CDR3 is TGTGCCAGTAGTATCCTAGATGGCTACACCTTC. It specifies CASSILDGYTF.

The chain's CDR3 is CASTGTSAYEQYF. In nucleotides, the CDR3 is TGTGCCAGCACGGGGACTAGCGCCTACGAGCAGTACTTC. The rearrangement uses TRBV2 and TRBJ2-7; 10 bases are shared with TRBD2. Germline V gene lookup returns CDR1 SNHLY and CDR2 FYNNEI. V dropped 7 bases and J dropped 2; count of bases not matched to a gene: 2. This CDR3 is 13 amino acids long.

This clone was found once. The V gene is TRBV6-1, the J gene TRBJ2-7; tentative D call: TRBD1 (7 bases). The CDR3 loop spans 13 amino acids. Trimming stripped 5 bases from V and 6 bases from J, with 14 bases between. Germline V gene lookup returns CDR1 MNHNS and CDR2 SASEGT. DNA for the CDR3: TGTGCCAGCAGTAAGAGACAGGGAGGCGAGCAGTACTTC. Protein sequence: CASSKRQGGEQYF.

This chain links TRBV28 with TRBJ2-7, with a weak D call TRBD1 (6 bases). The ends were cut back, 5 bases at V and 4 bases at J, with 18 bases in the middle. This CDR3 is 15 amino acids long. Germline-derived CDR1 and CDR2 are MDHEN and SYDVKM. CDR3 sequence reads: CASSPPRTARYEQYF. Written as DNA, the CDR3 is TGTGCCAGCAGTCCTCCACGGACAGCTAGGTACGAGCAGTACTTC.

The chain uses TRBV13 and TRBJ2-7, with 13 nucleotides matching TRBD2. V lost 6 bases and J lost 6; bases outside the gene matches: 11. Germline V gives CDR1 PRHDT, CDR2 FYEKMQ (reference sequence). The CDR3 spans 16 residues. CDR3 amino acids: CASSLRGLAGSGEQYF. The CDR3 nucleotides are TGTGCCAGCAGTTTAAGGGGACTAGCGGGAAGTGGCGAGCAGTACTTC.

V gene TRBV4-1 combines with J gene TRBJ2-5; D is perhaps TRBD2 (5 bases). Trimming took 0 bases from V and 3 from J, leaving 8 bases between them. The CDR3 contains 14 residues. Per the germline V gene, CDR1 is MGHRA and CDR2 is YSYEKL. Here the CDR3 reads CASSQDRGKETQYF. CDR3 nucleotides: TGCGCCAGCAGCCAAGATCGGGGTAAAGAGACCCAGTACTTC.